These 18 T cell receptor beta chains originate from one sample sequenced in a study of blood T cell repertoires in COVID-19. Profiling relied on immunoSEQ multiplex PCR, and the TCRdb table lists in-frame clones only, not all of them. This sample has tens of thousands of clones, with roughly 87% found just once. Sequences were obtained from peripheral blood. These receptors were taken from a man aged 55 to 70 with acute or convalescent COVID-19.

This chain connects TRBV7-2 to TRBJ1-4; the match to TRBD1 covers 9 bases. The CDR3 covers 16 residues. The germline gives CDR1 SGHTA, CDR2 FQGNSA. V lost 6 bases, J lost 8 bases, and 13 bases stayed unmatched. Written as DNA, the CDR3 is TGTGCCAGCAGTCCCGGGACAGGGTATTTATTGGAAAAACTGTTTTTT. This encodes CASSPGTGYLLEKLFF. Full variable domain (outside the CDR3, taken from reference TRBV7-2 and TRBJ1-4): GAGVSQSPSNKVTEKGKDVELRCDPISGHTALYWYRQSLGQGLEFLIYFQGNSAPDKSGLPSDRFSAERTGGSVSTLTIQRTQQEDSAVYLCASSPGTGYLLEKLFFGSGTQLSVL.

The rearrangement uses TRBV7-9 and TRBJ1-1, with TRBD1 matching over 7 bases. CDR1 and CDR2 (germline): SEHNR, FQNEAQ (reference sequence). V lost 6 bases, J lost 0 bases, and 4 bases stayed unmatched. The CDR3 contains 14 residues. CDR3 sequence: CASRLGQMNTEAFF. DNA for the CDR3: TGTGCCAGCAGGCTGGGACAGATGAACACTGAAGCTTTCTTT.

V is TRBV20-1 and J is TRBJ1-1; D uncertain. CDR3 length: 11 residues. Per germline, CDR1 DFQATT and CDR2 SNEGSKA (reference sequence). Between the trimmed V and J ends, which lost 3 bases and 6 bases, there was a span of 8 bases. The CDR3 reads CSASDFPEAFF. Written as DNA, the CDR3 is TGCAGTGCTAGCGACTTCCCTGAAGCTTTCTTT.

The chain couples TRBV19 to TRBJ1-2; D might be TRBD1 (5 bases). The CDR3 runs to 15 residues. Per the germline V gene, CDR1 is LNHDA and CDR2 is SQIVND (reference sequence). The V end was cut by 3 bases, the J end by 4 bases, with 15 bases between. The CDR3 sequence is CASSISQGAGYGYTF. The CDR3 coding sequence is TGTGCCAGTAGTATTTCTCAAGGGGCCGGCTATGGCTACACCTTC.

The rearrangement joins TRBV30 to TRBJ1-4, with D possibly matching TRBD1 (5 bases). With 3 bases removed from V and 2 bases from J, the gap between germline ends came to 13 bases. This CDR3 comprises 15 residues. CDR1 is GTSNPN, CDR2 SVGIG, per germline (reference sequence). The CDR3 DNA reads TGTGCCTGGAGATCTAGGGGCGCGACTAATGAAAAACTGTTTTTT. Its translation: CAWRSRGATNEKLFF.

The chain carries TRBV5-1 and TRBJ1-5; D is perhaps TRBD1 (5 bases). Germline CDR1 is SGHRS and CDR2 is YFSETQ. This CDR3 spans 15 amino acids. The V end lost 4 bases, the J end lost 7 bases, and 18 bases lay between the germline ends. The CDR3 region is CASSLMGHSTQPQHF. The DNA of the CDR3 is TGCGCCAGCAGCCTTATGGGGCACAGTACCCAGCCCCAGCATTTT.

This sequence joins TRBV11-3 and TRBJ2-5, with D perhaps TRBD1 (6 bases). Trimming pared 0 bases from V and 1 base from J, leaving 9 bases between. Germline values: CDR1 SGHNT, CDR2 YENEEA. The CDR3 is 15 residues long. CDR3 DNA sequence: TGTGCCAGCAGCTTAGACCAGGGGTCCCAAGAGACCCAGTACTTC. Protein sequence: CASSLDQGSQETQYF.

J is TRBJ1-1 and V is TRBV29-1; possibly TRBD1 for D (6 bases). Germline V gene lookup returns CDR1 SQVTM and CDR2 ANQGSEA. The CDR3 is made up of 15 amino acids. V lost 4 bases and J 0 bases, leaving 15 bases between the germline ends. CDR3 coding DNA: TGCAGCGTTGGGGTGGACAGCTTCATGAACACTGAAGCTTTCTTT. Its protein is CSVGVDSFMNTEAFF. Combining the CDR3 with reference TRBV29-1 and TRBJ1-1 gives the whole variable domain SAVISQKPSRDICQRGTSLTIQCQVDSQVTMMFWYRQQPGQSLTLIATANQGSEATYESGFVIDKFPISRPNLTFSTLTVSNMSPEDSSIYLCSVGVDSFMNTEAFFGQGTRLTVV.

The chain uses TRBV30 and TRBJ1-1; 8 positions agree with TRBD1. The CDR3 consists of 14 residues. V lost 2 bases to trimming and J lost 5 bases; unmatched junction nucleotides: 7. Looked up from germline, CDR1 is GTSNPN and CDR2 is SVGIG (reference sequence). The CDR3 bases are TGTGCCTGGAGTTGGGCAGGGGGCGGTACTGAAGCTTTCTTT. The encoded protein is CAWSWAGGGTEAFF.

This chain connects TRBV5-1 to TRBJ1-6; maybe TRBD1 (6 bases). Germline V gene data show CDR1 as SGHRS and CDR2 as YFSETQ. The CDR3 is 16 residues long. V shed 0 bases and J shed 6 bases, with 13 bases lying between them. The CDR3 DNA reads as TGCGCCAGCAGCTTGGGGGGGCCGGGAAGTAATTCACCCCTCCACTTT. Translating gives CASSLGGPGSNSPLHF.

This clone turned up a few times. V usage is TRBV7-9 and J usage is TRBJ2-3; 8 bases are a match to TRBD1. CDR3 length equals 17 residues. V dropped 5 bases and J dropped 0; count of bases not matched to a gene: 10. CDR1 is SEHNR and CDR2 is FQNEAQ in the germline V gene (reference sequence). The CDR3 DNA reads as TGTGCCAGCAGCAGAGCGACAGGGGTTTCTAGCACAGATACGCAGTATTTT. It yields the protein CASSRATGVSSTDTQYF.

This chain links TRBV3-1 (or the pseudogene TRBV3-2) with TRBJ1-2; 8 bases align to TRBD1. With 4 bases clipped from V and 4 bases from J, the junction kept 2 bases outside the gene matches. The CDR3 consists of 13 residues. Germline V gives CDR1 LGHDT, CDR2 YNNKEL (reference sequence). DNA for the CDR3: TGTGCCAGCAGCCGGACAGGGTCCTATGGCTACACCTTC. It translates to CASSRTGSYGYTF.

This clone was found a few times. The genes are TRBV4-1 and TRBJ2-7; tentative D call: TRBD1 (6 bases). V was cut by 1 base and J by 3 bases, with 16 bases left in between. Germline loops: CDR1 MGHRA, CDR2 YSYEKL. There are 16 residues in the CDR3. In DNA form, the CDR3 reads TGCGCCAGCAGCCAAGGTCCCGACAGGCTCTTCTACGAGCAGTACTTC. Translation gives CASSQGPDRLFYEQYF.

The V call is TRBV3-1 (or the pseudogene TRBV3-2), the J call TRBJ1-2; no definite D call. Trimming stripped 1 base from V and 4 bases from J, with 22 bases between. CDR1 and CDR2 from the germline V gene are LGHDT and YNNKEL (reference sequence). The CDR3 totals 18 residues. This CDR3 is CASSQGTAGISRLYGYTF. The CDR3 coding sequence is TGTGCCAGCAGCCAAGGCACGGCCGGGATAAGTCGGCTCTATGGCTACACCTTC.

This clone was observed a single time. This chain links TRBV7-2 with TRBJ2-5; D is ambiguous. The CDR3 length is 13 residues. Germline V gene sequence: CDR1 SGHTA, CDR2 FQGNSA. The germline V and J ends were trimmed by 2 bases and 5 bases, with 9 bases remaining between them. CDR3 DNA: TGTGCCAGCAGCTTAAGTCGAGGCGAGACCCAGTACTTC. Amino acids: CASSLSRGETQYF.

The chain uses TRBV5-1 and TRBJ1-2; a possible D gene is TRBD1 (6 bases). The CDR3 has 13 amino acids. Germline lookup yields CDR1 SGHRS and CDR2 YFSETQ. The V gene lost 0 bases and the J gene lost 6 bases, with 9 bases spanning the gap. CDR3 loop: CASSLEGVDGYTF. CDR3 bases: TGCGCCAGCAGCTTGGAGGGGGTTGATGGCTACACCTTC.

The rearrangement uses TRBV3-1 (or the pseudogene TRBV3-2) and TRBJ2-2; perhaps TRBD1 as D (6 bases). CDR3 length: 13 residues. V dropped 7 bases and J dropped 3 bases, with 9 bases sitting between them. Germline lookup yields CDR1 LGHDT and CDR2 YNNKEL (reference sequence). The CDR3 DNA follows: TGTGCCAGCAACAGGGCGGACACCGGGGAGCTGTTTTTT. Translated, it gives CASNRADTGELFF.

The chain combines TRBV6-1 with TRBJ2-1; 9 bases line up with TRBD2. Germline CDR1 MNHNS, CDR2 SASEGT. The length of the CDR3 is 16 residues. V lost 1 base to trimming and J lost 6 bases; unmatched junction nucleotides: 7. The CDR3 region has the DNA TGTGCCAGCAGTGAAGACGGCGGGGGGGCTATCAATGAGCAGTTCTTC. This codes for CASSEDGGGAINEQFF.